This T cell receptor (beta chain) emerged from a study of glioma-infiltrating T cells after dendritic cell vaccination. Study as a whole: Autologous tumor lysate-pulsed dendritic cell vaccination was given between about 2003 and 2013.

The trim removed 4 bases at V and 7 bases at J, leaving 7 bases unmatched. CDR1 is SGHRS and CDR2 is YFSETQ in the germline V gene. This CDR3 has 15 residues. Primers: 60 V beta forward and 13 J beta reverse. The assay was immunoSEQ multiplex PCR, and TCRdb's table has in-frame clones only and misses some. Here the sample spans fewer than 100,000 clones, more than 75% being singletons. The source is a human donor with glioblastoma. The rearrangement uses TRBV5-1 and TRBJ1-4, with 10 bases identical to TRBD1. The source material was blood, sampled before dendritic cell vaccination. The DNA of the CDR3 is TGCGCCAGCAGCATCTGGACAGGGGGTAGTGAAAAACTGTTTTTT. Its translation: CASSIWTGGSEKLFF.